This TCR beta chain was observed in a study of T cells in Graves' hyperthyroidism and ophthalmopathy. Study-wide background: Peripheral blood sampling occurred at initial diagnosis, before any treatment.

It was considered stable Graves' hyperthyroidism when ophthalmopathy did not progress within 18 months. The PBMCs were sourced from fresh peripheral blood (about 10 ml). Using RNA transcripts as the source, TCR beta CDR3 regions were amplified. The primer set for the first-round RT-PCR of the TCR CDR3 was HTBI. TCRdb re-derived calls from the multiplex PCR reads in MiXCR, one entry per CDR3 protein. Of 350,000 to 400,000 distinct CDR3 sequences in the sample, about a fifth are singletons; the top ten hold 3.7%. Germline V gene data show CDR1 as GTSNPN and CDR2 as SVGIG (reference sequence). Trimming took 3 bases from V and 4 from J, leaving 12 bases between them. The CDR3 is made up of 14 amino acids. This clonotype appeared many times.

The chain couples TRBV30 to TRBJ2-2; TRBD1 might be the D (7 bases). The sequence derives from a woman aged 18 to 35 with Graves' hyperthyroidism. Material for sequencing was blood. CDR3 residues: CAWSPGGGTGELFF. The CDR3 DNA follows: TGTGCCTGGAGCCCAGGGGGAGGCACCGGGGAGCTGTTTTTT. The whole variable domain, remainder taken from reference TRBV30 and TRBJ2-2, is SQTIHQWPATLVQPVGSPLSLECTVEGTSNPNLYWYRQAAGRGLQLLFYSVGIGQISSEVPQNLSASRPQDRQFILSSKKLLLSDSGFYLCAWSPGGGTGELFFGEGSRLTVL.